This entry concerns a single TCR beta chain. Its antigen is unknown. The data derive from a study of T cells in Graves' hyperthyroidism and ophthalmopathy. Using RNA transcripts as the source, TCR beta CDR3 regions were amplified. Researchers ran a first-round RT-PCR on the TCR CDR3 using the HTBI primer set. Each CDR3 protein gets one entry after TCRdb re-called the multiplex PCR reads with MiXCR. The table has some 650,000 distinct CDR3 sequences, about a sixth seen once. General observations from the study: In validation, the model predicted ophthalmopathy. These predictions came a median about 6.8 months before onset.

V lost 0 bases and J lost 8, with 14 bases in between. The CDR3 loop spans 15 amino acids. CDR1 and CDR2 from the germline V gene are SGHNT and YENEEA. Enrolled ophthalmopathy patients presented with a Clinical Activity Score of at least 3, a NOSPECS grade of at least 4, and disease duration under 3 months. A patient was excluded if there was uncontrolled infection, other autoimmune disease, pregnancy or lactation. Diagnoses were made from clinical symptoms, serum measures (thyroxine and TRAb), thyroid ultrasound and orbital computed tomography. The sequenced material came from blood. The chain links TRBV11-3 to TRBJ2-1, with D hard to call. The sequence was obtained from a middle-aged woman with Graves' ophthalmopathy. The CDR3 nucleotides are TGTGCCAGCAGCTTAGAGTCCTCGTACCAATATGAGCAGTTCTTC. This translates into CASSLESSYQYEQFF.